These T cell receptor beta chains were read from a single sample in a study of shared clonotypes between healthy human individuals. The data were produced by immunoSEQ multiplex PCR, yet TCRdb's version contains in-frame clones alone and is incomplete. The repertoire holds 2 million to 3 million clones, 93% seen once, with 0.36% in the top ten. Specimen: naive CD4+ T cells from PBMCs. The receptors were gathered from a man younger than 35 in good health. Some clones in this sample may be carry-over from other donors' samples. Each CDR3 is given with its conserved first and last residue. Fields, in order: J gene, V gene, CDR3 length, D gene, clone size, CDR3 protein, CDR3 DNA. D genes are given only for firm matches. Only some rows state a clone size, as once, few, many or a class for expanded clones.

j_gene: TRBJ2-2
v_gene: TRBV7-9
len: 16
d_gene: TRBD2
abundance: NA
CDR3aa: CASSSLAGYKDGELFF
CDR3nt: TGTGCCAGCAGCTCCTTAGCGGGATATAAGGACGGGGAGCTGTTTTTT

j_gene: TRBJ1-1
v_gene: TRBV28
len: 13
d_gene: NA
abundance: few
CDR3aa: CASSSPGTSKAFF
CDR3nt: TGTGCCAGCAGCAGCCCCGGGACATCAAAAGCTTTCTTT

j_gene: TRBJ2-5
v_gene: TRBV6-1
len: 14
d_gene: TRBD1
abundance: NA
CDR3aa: CASSDGQASQTQYF
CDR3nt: TGTGCCAGCAGTGACGGACAGGCCAGCCAGACCCAGTACTTC

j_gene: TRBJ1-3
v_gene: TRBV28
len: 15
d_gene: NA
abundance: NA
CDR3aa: CASSPGGISGNTIYF
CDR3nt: TGTGCCAGCAGTCCCGGAGGGATCTCTGGAAACACCATATATTTT

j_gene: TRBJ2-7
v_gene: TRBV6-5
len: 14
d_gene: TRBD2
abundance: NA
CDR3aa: CASRPSGSPYEQYF
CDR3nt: TGTGCCAGCAGACCTAGCGGGTCCCCCTACGAGCAGTACTTC

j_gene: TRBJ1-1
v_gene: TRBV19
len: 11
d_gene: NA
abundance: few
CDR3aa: CASIGLHDGFF
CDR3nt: TGTGCCAGTATAGGGCTCCACGATGGTTTCTTT

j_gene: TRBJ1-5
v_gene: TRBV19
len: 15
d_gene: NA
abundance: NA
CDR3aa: CASSVADLSNQPQHF
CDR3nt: TGTGCCAGTAGTGTGGCCGACCTTAGCAATCAGCCCCAGCATTTT

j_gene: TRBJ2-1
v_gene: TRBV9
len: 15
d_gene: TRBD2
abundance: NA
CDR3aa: CASSVSGEYSNEQFF
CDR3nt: TGTGCCAGCAGCGTTAGCGGGGAGTACAGCAATGAGCAGTTCTTC

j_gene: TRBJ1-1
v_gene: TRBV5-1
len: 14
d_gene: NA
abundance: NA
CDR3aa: CASSLGAGEERAFF
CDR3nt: TGCGCCAGCAGCTTGGGGGCAGGCGAGGAACGGGCTTTCTTT

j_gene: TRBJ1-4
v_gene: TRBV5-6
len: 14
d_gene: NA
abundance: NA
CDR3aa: CASSPAGVKEKLFF
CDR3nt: TGTGCCAGCAGCCCGGCAGGGGTTAAGGAAAAACTGTTTTTT

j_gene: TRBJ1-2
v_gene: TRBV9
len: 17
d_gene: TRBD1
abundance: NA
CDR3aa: CASSVAPETGLPYGYTF
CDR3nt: TGTGCCAGCAGCGTAGCTCCAGAGACAGGGCTTCCCTATGGCTACACCTTC

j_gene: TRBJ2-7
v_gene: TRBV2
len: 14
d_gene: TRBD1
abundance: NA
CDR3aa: CASSEGAGGLEQYF
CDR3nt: TGTGCCAGCAGTGAAGGGGCAGGGGGCCTTGAGCAGTACTTC